The source of this T cell receptor beta chain is a study of molecular identifiers for immune sequencing clone quantification. Broader study findings: The share of molecules held by clones above 20 RNA copies was over 98% in effector cells and under 1% in naive cells. Barcode collisions between identical TCR molecules could shrink estimates of highly expanded clone sizes. Jurkat TCR RNA from one cell was spiked into approximately 1 million naive cells, and it was reportedly detectable there.

About this clonotype: What it recognizes is unknown.

As CD8+CD4-CCR7+CD45RA+ cells, naive CD8 T cells were sorted. TCRdb re-analysed the PCR reads in MiXCR, keeping a single row per CDR3 protein. Among approximately 500,000 distinct CDR3 sequences listed, about a fifth were seen once. Sequencing used naive CD8+ T cells from blood, with Jurkat cell RNA spiked in. Subset given: FACS-sorted CD8+CD4-CCR7+CD45RA+ naive T cells. This clonotype originated in a human donor in good health. Some libraries in this study had Jurkat cell RNA spiked in.

CDR3 in DNA: TGTGCCAGCAGCGATTTAAACGCACGGGGATTCCCCTACGGCACAGATACGCAGTATTTT. Protein sequence: CASSDLNARGFPYGTDTQYF. V is TRBV3-1 and J is TRBJ2-3, with D perhaps TRBD2 (5 bases). From germline, CDR1 is LGHDT and CDR2 YNNKEL (reference sequence). The CDR3 length is 20 residues. V was pared by 5 bases and J by 1 base, with 28 bases between.